This T cell receptor (beta chain) was sequenced in a study of regulatory T cells in long-lasting Graves disease. Study overall: Over 5 years on antithyroid drugs plus positive TSH receptor antibodies marked Graves' disease as persistent.

Library construction for TCR beta used iRepertoire HTBI primers and Arm-PCR of CDR3 regions. Per the authors' pipeline: Analysis of the samples identified under 80 TRBV and 14 to 15 TRBJ segments. TCRdb fed the multiplex PCR reads into MiXCR, producing one record per CDR3 protein. These V and J calls rely on TCRdb rather than the paper's analysis. The table lists about 420,000 distinct CDR3 sequences, about 25% of them singletons. Time point here: persistent/refractory GD, antithyroid drugs over 5 years with positive TRAb. The TCR library was made from RNA that had been extracted from PBMCs in TRIzol. This clonotype was observed a handful of times. Antigen: not known. CDR1 LGHDT and CDR2 YNNKEL come from the germline V gene (reference sequence). Trimming cost V 2 bases and J 5 bases, with 15 bases left between them. The CDR3 spans 15 residues. The study's findings and limits: Favored usage of TRBV28, TRBJ1-2 and TRBJ2-5 was recorded in persistent disease. For persistent Graves' patients, TCR diversity was lower than for newly diagnosed ones.

The sequence came from a female donor with Graves disease. The rearrangement uses TRBV3-1 and TRBJ2-5, with D perhaps TRBD2 (6 bases). The sequencing used peripheral blood mononuclear cells (PBMCs), collected when the disease was refractory, from a patient treated with antithyroid drugs. As DNA, the CDR3 is TGTGCCAGCAGCCAAAGGACACCCGGAGGGGAGACCCAGTACTTC. Amino acid sequence: CASSQRTPGGETQYF.